Sequencing of this T cell receptor (beta chain) was carried out in a study of graft-versus-host responses after intestinal transplantation. Study overall: Each recipient received anti-thymocyte globulin induction, then tacrolimus and steroids for about 3 years. General study results and limits: Among recipient marrow samples, GvH clones were found; some appeared first in ileum or blood. The highest levels of circulating GvH clones went along with early declines in HvG clones after transplant.

CDR3 length: 16 amino acids. The V gene end was trimmed by 3 bases and the J gene end by 4 bases; junction bases not matched to a gene: 8. Germline V gives CDR1 ENHRY, CDR2 SYGVKD. About this clone itself: Its antigen is not identified.

TCRdb's copy holds only in-frame clones and misses some; the assay was immunoSEQ multiplex PCR. Of approximately 82,000 clones listed, 80% to 95% are singletons. V and J are TRBV10-3 and TRBJ2-2, with TRBD1 matching 7 bases. This TCR derives from a human donor who was the organ donor for an intestinal transplant. The sequenced sample was unstimulated CD8+ T cells sorted from spleen or lymph node cells, obtained before transplant. CDR3 loop: CAISDAGGSGTGELFF. The DNA of the CDR3 is TGTGCCATCAGTGACGCAGGGGGTTCCGGCACCGGGGAGCTGTTTTTT.